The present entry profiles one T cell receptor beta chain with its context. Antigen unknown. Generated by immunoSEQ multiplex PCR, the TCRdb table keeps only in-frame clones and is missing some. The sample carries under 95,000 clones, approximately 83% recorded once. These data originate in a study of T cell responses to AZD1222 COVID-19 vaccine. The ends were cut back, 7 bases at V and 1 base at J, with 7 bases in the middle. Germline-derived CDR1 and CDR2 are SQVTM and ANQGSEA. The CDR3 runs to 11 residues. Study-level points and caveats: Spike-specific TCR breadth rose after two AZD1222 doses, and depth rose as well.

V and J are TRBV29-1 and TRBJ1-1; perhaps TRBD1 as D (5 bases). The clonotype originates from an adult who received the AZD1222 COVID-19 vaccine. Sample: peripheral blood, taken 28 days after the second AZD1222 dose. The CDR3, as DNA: TGCAGCGATACAGGGAACACTGAAGCTTTCTTT. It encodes CSDTGNTEAFF. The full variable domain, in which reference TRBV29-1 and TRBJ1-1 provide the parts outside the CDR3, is SAVISQKPSRDICQRGTSLTIQCQVDSQVTMMFWYRQQPGQSLTLIATANQGSEATYESGFVIDKFPISRPNLTFSTLTVSNMSPEDSSIYLCSDTGNTEAFFGQGTRLTVV.